These 3 T cell receptor beta chains originate from one sample sequenced in a study of response to subunit inactivated influenza vaccine. One entry per CDR3 protein, called by TCRdb with MiXCR from the RT-PCR reads. Seen here are around 200,000 distinct CDR3 sequences, 7.5% to 10% observed once, and the top ten hold approximately 11%. Sample: non-naive T cells sorted from PBMCs, taken on the day of vaccination. Receptors originate from a man aged 45-65 years who received an inactivated influenza vaccine.

The chain carries TRBV5-6 and TRBJ2-7; possibly TRBD2 for D (5 bases). Trimming stripped 4 bases from V and 5 bases from J, with 19 bases between. Germline CDR1 reads SGHDT; CDR2 reads YYEEEE. This CDR3 region has 15 residues. DNA of the CDR3: TGTGCCAGCAGCCCGATTCGGGGAGCGAGGGACGAGCAGTACTTC. Translated, it gives CASSPIRGARDEQYF.

This clonotype was seen only a few times. The junction departs from germline at one end; a sequencing error may be responsible. This rearrangement joins TRBV7-8 to TRBJ2-1; a weak D match, TRBD2 (6 bases). There are 12 residues in the CDR3. In germline, CDR1 is SGHVS, CDR2 FQNEAQ. The chain's CDR3 is CASSLRGYEQSF. CDR3 DNA sequence: TGTGCCAGCAGCTTACGGGGGTATGAGCAGTCCTTC.

The chain carries TRBV20-1 and TRBJ1-1, with D uncertain. Germline-derived CDR1 and CDR2 are DFQATT and SNEGSKA (reference sequence). V gave up 2 bases and J gave up 3 bases, with 13 bases separating them. This CDR3 region has 14 residues. The CDR3 here is CSARSITAYTEAFF. In DNA form, the CDR3 reads TGCAGTGCTAGATCCATCACAGCTTACACTGAAGCTTTCTTT.